The 20 T cell receptor beta chains presented below share a single source sample, sequenced in a study of T cells in Graves' hyperthyroidism and ophthalmopathy. The source material, RNA transcripts, was used to amplify TCR beta CDR3 regions. In the first-round RT-PCR of the TCR CDR3, the HTBI primer set was used. MiXCR, applied by TCRdb to the multiplex PCR reads, yields one record per CDR3 protein. The sample contains roughly 180,000 distinct CDR3 sequences, 9.4% of which appear only once. Sequencing input: blood. Source of these receptors: a woman younger than 35 with Graves' hyperthyroidism that later progressed to Graves' ophthalmopathy.

This clonotype has at least ten counts. The chain employs TRBV12-3 or TRBV12-4 and TRBJ2-1, with 10 bases that match TRBD2. The CDR3 sequence is 15 residues long. The V gene end was trimmed by 2 bases and the J gene end by 7 bases; junction bases not matched to a gene: 5. The CDR3 protein is CASSLSSGRGNEQFF. CDR3 nucleotide sequence: TGTGCCAGCAGTTTATCTAGCGGGAGAGGGAATGAGCAGTTCTTC.

The chain carries TRBV30 and TRBJ1-6; 9 bases are shared with TRBD1. V dropped 2 bases and J dropped 10; count of bases not matched to a gene: 9. The germline CDR1 and CDR2 sequences are GTSNPN and SVGIG (reference sequence). CDR3 size: 15 residues. The CDR3 DNA is TGTGCCTGGAGTTTTAGGACAGGGGATTTCTCACCCCTCCACTTT. This encodes CAWSFRTGDFSPLHF. Supplemented by reference TRBV30 and TRBJ1-6, the full variable domain reads SQTIHQWPATLVQPVGSPLSLECTVEGTSNPNLYWYRQAAGRGLQLLFYSVGIGQISSEVPQNLSASRPQDRQFILSSKKLLLSDSGFYLCAWSFRTGDFSPLHFGNGTRLTVT.

In its sample, this clonotype was seen many times. V usage is TRBV27 and J usage is TRBJ2-1; D remains ambiguous. The CDR3 is 15 amino acids. The V and J ends lost 8 bases and 2 bases respectively, with 16 bases between them. CDR1 MNHEY and CDR2 SMNVEV come from the germline V gene (reference sequence). CDR3 coding DNA: TGTGCCAGCCGGTTGCGTAGGGTAACCTACAATGAGCAGTTCTTC. The encoded protein is CASRLRRVTYNEQFF.

This clonotype has a count of ten or more. The V gene is TRBV6-1, the J gene TRBJ2-1, with 10 bases matching TRBD2. V shed 7 bases, J shed 2 bases, and the junction held 5 bases outside the gene matches. The CDR3 totals 15 residues. Germline CDR1 reads MNHNS; CDR2 reads SASEGT. The CDR3 bases are TGTGCCAGCAAGGTTGGACTAGCGGCCTACAATGAGCAGTTCTTC. As protein: CASKVGLAAYNEQFF.

This clonotype was recorded at least ten times. The gene calls are TRBV7-9 and TRBJ2-5; D gene unclear. From germline, CDR1 is SEHNR and CDR2 FQNEAQ (reference sequence). V lost 2 bases, J lost 5 bases, and 3 bases lay in between. This CDR3 is 11 amino acids long. CDR3 nucleotide sequence: TGTGCCAGCAGCTTAAGTGAGACCCAGTACTTC. Its protein product is CASSLSETQYF.

Ten or more counts support this clonotype. The rearrangement uses TRBV30 and TRBJ2-7; a weak D match, TRBD2 (5 bases). Germline V gives CDR1 GTSNPN, CDR2 SVGIG (reference sequence). Trimming cost V 1 base and J 7 bases, with 14 bases left between them. The CDR3 consists of 13 residues. CDR3 protein: CAWSEDQPGEQYF. Written as DNA, the CDR3 is TGTGCCTGGAGTGAAGACCAGCCGGGGGAGCAGTACTTC.

As concerns this clonotype: Since no conserved phenylalanine or tryptophan closes the CDR3, a read error is the likely cause. J is TRBJ1-6 and V is TRBV6-2 or TRBV6-3; possible D gene TRBD1, 5 bases. Trimming took off 3 bases at V and 0 bases at J, with 15 bases between the two ends. Germline CDR1 reads MNHEY; CDR2 reads SVGEGT. The CDR3 runs 18 residues. CDR3 loop: CASSYTDIRSSYNSPLHL. As DNA, the CDR3 is TGTGCCAGCAGTTATACGGACATTCGGAGCTCCTATAATTCACCCCTCCACCTT.

Many counts were recorded for this clonotype. Here the CDR3 DNA reads TGTGCCAGCAGCATGACAGCAAACTCTAACTATGGCTACACCTTC. The encoded protein is CASSMTANSNYGYTF. This chain uses TRBV7-2 with TRBJ1-2; D is perhaps TRBD1 (5 bases). The CDR3 is 15 amino acids. Germline V gene sequence: CDR1 SGHTA, CDR2 FQGNSA. V lost 5 bases and J lost 0, with 13 bases in between.

This clonotype was recorded a few times. This sequence joins TRBV7-3 and TRBJ2-1; 10 nucleotides agree with TRBD1. Trimming cost V 3 bases and J 7 bases; bases outside gene matches: 9. The CDR3 runs to 16 residues. Germline CDR1 and CDR2: SGHTA and FQGTGA. CDR3 nucleotide sequence: TGTGCCAGCAGCTTCCCCGGGACAGGGGAGGAGAATGAGCAGTTCTTC. This gives the protein CASSFPGTGEENEQFF.

This chain links TRBV3-1 with TRBJ2-1, with D perhaps assigned TRBD1 or TRBD2 (6 bases each). The CDR3 consists of 14 residues. CDR1 is LGHDT, CDR2 YNNKEL, per germline (reference sequence). Trimming took 4 bases from V and 6 from J, leaving 13 bases between them. The CDR3 region is CASSRGAGSNEQFF. CDR3 nucleotides: TGTGCCAGCAGCCGGGGGGCAGGCTCCAATGAGCAGTTCTTC.

There are many counts of this clonotype. The CDR3 DNA follows: TGTGCCAGCAGCTCCGACACCGCAACTAATGAAAAACTGTTTTTT. Translation: CASSSDTATNEKLFF. The V and J genes are TRBV7-9 and TRBJ1-4; the D is unclear. The CDR3 runs 15 residues. Germline V gives CDR1 SEHNR, CDR2 FQNEAQ (reference sequence). Trimming pared 4 bases from V and 0 bases from J, leaving 9 bases between.

The table lists this clonotype with many counts. The chain has TRBV6-5 and TRBJ2-7; 9 positions match TRBD2. The trim removed 0 bases at V and 2 bases at J, leaving 5 bases unmatched. The CDR3 runs to 16 residues. CDR1 is MNHEY, CDR2 SVGAGI, per germline. The CDR3 sequence is CASSYSSAGGPYEQYF. CDR3 coding DNA: TGTGCCAGCAGTTACTCGAGCGCGGGAGGGCCCTACGAGCAGTACTTC.

This clonotype was detected many times. The chain carries TRBV27 and TRBJ2-7; D might be TRBD2 (6 bases). The length of the CDR3 is 14 residues. CDR1 and CDR2 from the germline V gene are MNHEY and SMNVEV (reference sequence). The V end lost 0 bases, the J end lost 3 bases, and 9 bases lay between the germline ends. The CDR3 region is CASSLSGLIYEQYF. Here the CDR3 DNA reads TGTGCCAGCAGTTTATCGGGACTGATCTACGAGCAGTACTTC.

The chain has TRBV28 and TRBJ2-7; D possibly corresponds to TRBD1 (6 bases). Germline CDR1 is MDHEN and CDR2 is SYDVKM. This CDR3 contains 11 residues. V lost 6 bases and J 3 bases, leaving 6 bases between the germline ends. The CDR3 DNA reads as TGTGCCAGCAGGACAGGCTACGAGCAGTACTTC. Translation: CASRTGYEQYF.

This clonotype was detected only a few times. This clone may be a read error of a much larger clone one base away. The chain carries TRBV7-2 and TRBJ2-5, with 7 bases aligning to TRBD1. Germline loops: CDR1 SGHTA, CDR2 FQGNSA. The CDR3 has 15 amino acids. Trimming at V came to 6 bases and at J to 2 bases, leaving 9 bases not matched to a gene. The CDR3 sequence: CASSLQGLTQETQYF. CDR3 nucleotide sequence: TGTGCCAGCAGTTTACAGGGGCTCACTCAAGAGACCCAGTACTTC.

This clonotype was observed many times. The chain combines TRBV28 with TRBJ1-5, with D possibly matching TRBD1 (5 bases). The V end lost 6 bases, the J end lost 1 base, and 10 bases lay between the germline ends. The CDR3 consists of 14 residues. The V gene's germline CDR1 is MDHEN and CDR2 SYDVKM. Written as DNA, the CDR3 is TGTGCCAGCAGGAGAAGGGGAAGCAATCAGCCCCAGCATTTT. It codes for CASRRRGSNQPQHF.

The gene calls are TRBV19 and TRBJ1-4; no definite D call. The CDR3 covers 15 residues. V lost 5 bases and J 0 bases, leaving 10 bases between the germline ends. CDR1 is LNHDA, CDR2 SQIVND, per germline (reference sequence). CDR3 sequence: CASSLGKSTNEKLFF. The CDR3 DNA reads as TGTGCCAGTAGTTTAGGCAAATCAACTAATGAAAAACTGTTTTTT.

In its sample, this clonotype was seen many times. The chain has TRBV7-8 and TRBJ1-1; D not resolved. The germline gives CDR1 SGHVS, CDR2 FQNEAQ. The V end lost 5 bases, the J end lost 4 bases, and 17 bases lay between the germline ends. CDR3 length: 15 amino acids. CDR3 sequence: CASSPRRRGITEAFF. CDR3 bases: TGTGCCAGCAGCCCCCGCCGGCGGGGAATCACTGAAGCTTTCTTT.

This clonotype was counted ten times or more. J is TRBJ1-6 and V is TRBV6-1; no reliable D call. Between the trimmed V and J ends, which lost 6 bases and 5 bases, there was a span of 8 bases. In germline, CDR1 is MNHNS, CDR2 SASEGT. This CDR3 is built from 13 residues. The CDR3 protein is CASRRTDNSPLHF. For the CDR3, the DNA is TGTGCCAGCAGGAGAACCGATAATTCACCCCTCCACTTT.

CDR3 in amino acids: CASSPRAGQGYGELFF. The CDR3 nucleotides are TGTGCCAGCAGCCCACGAGCCGGACAGGGTTACGGGGAGCTGTTTTTT. The chain couples TRBV9 to TRBJ2-2; 8 bases map to TRBD1. Germline lookup yields CDR1 SGDLS and CDR2 YYNGEE. The J segment lost 7 bases and the V segment lost 4 bases, leaving 12 bases of the junction unmatched. The CDR3 covers 16 residues.